This T cell receptor beta chain was profiled in a study of shared clonotypes between healthy human individuals. CD8 memory pooled CD45RO+ cells and CCR7-negative CD45RA+ TemRA cells. It was across several immunoSEQ plates that each subset's genomic DNA was evenly split. The table came from immunoSEQ multiplex PCR; TCRdb's copy has only in-frame clones and leaves some out. The sample carries fewer than 100,000 clones, about 68% recorded once. As regards this clone: The antigen is undetermined.

Notes on the study in general: Across subsets, estimated richness was generally greater for naive than for memory populations. Roughly 5% of naive CD4 clonotypes were common to a handful of donors.

The clonotype originates from a man aged 30 to 45 in good health. Material for sequencing was memory CD8+ T cells sorted from blood. The subset: CD45RO+ cells pooled with CCR7-negative TemRA cells.

The CDR3 nucleotides are TGCGCCAGCAGCTTAGACAGTTTAGGAGTCCATGAAAAACTGTTTTTT. Translated: CASSLDSLGVHEKLFF. The rearrangement joins TRBV5-1 to TRBJ1-4; D may be TRBD1 (5 bases). Trimming shortened V by 2 bases and J by 6 bases, and 17 bases separated the two germline ends. The CDR3 is 16 residues long. CDR1 is SGHRS and CDR2 is YFSETQ in the germline V gene.